These 27 T cell receptor beta chains were sequenced from one sample in a study of shared clonotypes between healthy human individuals. Measured with immunoSEQ multiplex PCR; TCRdb has only the in-frame clones, and not every one. The sample has 800,000 to 1,200,000 clones; about 80% are singletons. Sequences were obtained from memory CD4+ T cells from PBMCs. This sample's subset: CD45RA-negative fraction. Source of these receptors: a man between 18 and 35 years old in good health. Some clones in this sample may be carry-over from other donors' samples.

The rearrangement links TRBV14 to TRBJ1-1; no clear D gene. Between the trimmed V and J ends, which lost 4 bases and 4 bases, there was a span of 13 bases. The V gene's germline CDR1 is SGHDN and CDR2 FVKESK. The CDR3 consists of 14 residues. As DNA, the CDR3 is TGTGCCAGCAGCCCCGGAGGGTGGCGCACTGAAGCTTTCTTT. Amino acid sequence: CASSPGGWRTEAFF.

The chain recombines TRBV7-3 with TRBJ1-2; D is unclear. This CDR3 comprises 15 residues. Per germline, CDR1 SGHTA and CDR2 FQGTGA. V dropped 4 bases and J dropped 6 bases, with 18 bases sitting between them. CDR3 loop: CASSSPGVQQDGYTF. CDR3 nucleotide sequence: TGTGCCAGCAGCTCTCCCGGGGTCCAGCAGGATGGCTACACCTTC.

The gene calls are TRBV11-2 and TRBJ1-6, with D possibly matching TRBD1 (6 bases). The CDR3 spans 13 residues. From germline, CDR1 is SGHAT and CDR2 FQNNGV. V dropped 1 base and J dropped 12 bases, with 10 bases sitting between them. The CDR3 region has the DNA TGTGCCAGCAGCTTAGGGACAGAAAAACCCCTCCACTTT. Residues: CASSLGTEKPLHF.

The chain recombines TRBV7-2 with TRBJ2-2; perhaps TRBD2 as D (6 bases). V lost 3 bases, J lost 7 bases, and 12 bases lay in between. The V gene's germline CDR1 is SGHTA and CDR2 FQGNSA. This CDR3 comprises 14 residues. The CDR3 DNA follows: TGTGCCAGCAGCTTCTTGGGGGGAGACGGGGAGCTGTTTTTT. It translates to CASSFLGGDGELFF.

Notes on this clone: Other DNA sequences in the same sample also yield this CDR3. This chain uses TRBV28 with TRBJ2-1; 7 bases match TRBD2. The CDR3 is 15 residues long. Germline-derived CDR1 and CDR2 are MDHEN and SYDVKM. Losses at the gene ends were 3 bases for V and 3 bases for J; bases not matched to a gene: 5. The CDR3 is CASSLAGRSYNEQFF. The CDR3, as DNA: TGTGCCAGCAGTTTGGCCGGGAGGAGCTACAATGAGCAGTTCTTC.

Worth noting for this clone: In the same sample, other DNA sequences code for this CDR3. The chain has TRBV18 and TRBJ2-5; D gene uncertain. Looked up from germline, CDR1 is KGHSH and CDR2 is LQKENI. The CDR3 is 12 amino acids. The V end was cut by 3 bases, the J end by 2 bases, with 4 bases between. The CDR3 bases are TGTGCCAGCTCACCGCGTCAAGAGACCCAGTACTTC. Protein sequence: CASSPRQETQYF.

Only a few counts were recorded for this clone. The CDR3 sequence: CASSWPTGISGNTIYF. CDR3 DNA: TGTGCCAGTAGTTGGCCAACAGGCATCTCTGGAAACACCATATATTTT. The rearrangement uses TRBV19 and TRBJ1-3; a possible D gene is TRBD1 (5 bases). V lost 5 bases, J lost 0 bases, and 14 bases lay in between. In germline, CDR1 is LNHDA, CDR2 SQIVND (reference sequence). CDR3 length equals 16 residues.

The chain is built from TRBV9 and TRBJ2-3, with 7 bases identical to TRBD2. Germline-derived CDR1 and CDR2 are SGDLS and YYNGEE. This CDR3 contains 13 residues. V dropped 3 bases and J dropped 3; count of bases not matched to a gene: 1. The CDR3 DNA follows: TGTGCCAGCAGCGCCGGGGGGACAGATACGCAGTATTTT. This gives the protein CASSAGGTDTQYF. Full variable domain (rest looked up from reference TRBV9 and TRBJ2-3): DSGVTQTPKHLITATGQRVTLRCSPRSGDLSVYWYQQSLDQGLQFLIQYYNGEERAKGNILERFSAQQFPDLHSELNLSSLELGDSALYFCASSAGGTDTQYFGPGTRLTVL.

Turning to this clone: Other DNA sequences within the sample encode an identical CDR3. V gene TRBV18 combines with J gene TRBJ2-3; D not resolved. CDR1 and CDR2 (germline): KGHSH, LQKENI. This CDR3 comprises 12 residues. V lost 3 bases, J lost 2 bases, and 3 bases lay in between. In nucleotides, the CDR3 is TGTGCCAGCTCACCTTCCACAGATACGCAGTATTTT. The encoded protein is CASSPSTDTQYF.

This clone was detected once. This chain joins TRBV7-3 and TRBJ2-1; 9 bases fit TRBD2. V was pared by 4 bases and J by 6 bases, with 7 bases of the junction left unmatched. The CDR3 extends over 15 amino acids. Germline V gives CDR1 SGHTA, CDR2 FQGTGA. The DNA for the CDR3 is TGTGCCAGCAGCTCTACTCCGGGACTAGCCAATGAGCAGTTCTTC. Translated, it gives CASSSTPGLANEQFF. Looking up the rest from reference TRBV7-3 and TRBJ2-1 gives the full variable domain: GAGVSQTPSNKVTEKGKYVELRCDPISGHTALYWYRQSLGQGPEFLIYFQGTGAADDSGLPNDRFFAVRPEGSVSTLKIQRTERGDSAVYLCASSSTPGLANEQFFGPGTRLTVL.

This chain uses TRBV10-1 with TRBJ2-3; TRBD1 agrees at 7 bases. V lost 2 bases to trimming and J lost 5 bases; unmatched junction nucleotides: 7. Germline assignment: CDR1 WNHNN and CDR2 SYGVQD (reference sequence). This CDR3 contains 15 residues. The CDR3 loop is CASSETGQALDTQYF. Written as DNA, the CDR3 is TGCGCCAGCAGTGAGACTGGACAGGCTCTAGATACGCAGTATTTT.

The chain couples TRBV6-1 to TRBJ2-7; D perhaps matches TRBD2 (6 bases). The CDR3 runs 15 residues. Germline V gene lookup returns CDR1 MNHNS and CDR2 SASEGT. V was pared by 4 bases and J by 1 base, with 14 bases between. CDR3 nucleotides: TGTGCCAGCAGTGTATCGGGGGACGGATCCTACGAGCAGTACTTC. Translation: CASSVSGDGSYEQYF.

The chain carries TRBV5-1 and TRBJ2-1, with 7 bases fitting TRBD2. CDR1 is SGHRS and CDR2 is YFSETQ in the germline V gene. CDR3 length: 13 amino acids. V shed 2 bases and J 9 bases; nucleotides not matched to a gene: 5. CDR3 protein: CASSFIPSGEQFF. The CDR3 DNA reads TGCGCCAGCAGCTTTATTCCTAGCGGTGAGCAGTTCTTC.

This chain joins TRBV5-1 and TRBJ2-3, with D possibly called TRBD1 or TRBD2 (5 bases each). Deletions cut 0 bases from V and 6 bases from J, with 8 bases between. There are 13 residues in the CDR3. The V gene's germline CDR1 is SGHRS and CDR2 YFSETQ. The CDR3 loop is CASSLAWGDTQYF. The CDR3 nucleotides are TGCGCCAGCAGCTTGGCGTGGGGGGATACGCAGTATTTT.

V gene TRBV7-9 combines with J gene TRBJ1-1, with D perhaps TRBD1 (6 bases). There are 14 residues in the CDR3. V gave up 3 bases and J gave up 0 bases, with 8 bases separating them. CDR1 and CDR2 from the germline V gene are SEHNR and FQNEAQ (reference sequence). The chain's CDR3 is CASSLGAMNTEAFF. The CDR3 DNA reads as TGTGCCAGCAGCTTGGGGGCTATGAACACTGAAGCTTTCTTT.

The chain combines TRBV6-1 with TRBJ2-3; no reliable D call. The CDR3 is made up of 16 amino acids. Trimming left V 4 bases short and J 2 bases short, with 16 bases between. CDR1 MNHNS and CDR2 SASEGT come from the germline V gene. The CDR3 loop is CASSVPPLGITDTQYF. The CDR3 DNA sequence: TGTGCCAGCAGTGTACCCCCGCTAGGGATCACAGATACGCAGTATTTT.

The count of this clone is one. V usage is TRBV5-1 and J usage is TRBJ2-7; 8 nucleotides match TRBD1. J gave up 0 bases and V 4 bases, and 9 bases lay outside the gene matches. This CDR3 region has 16 residues. In germline, CDR1 is SGHRS, CDR2 YFSETQ. This CDR3 is CASSPRRDRSSYEQYF. As DNA, the CDR3 is TGCGCCAGCAGCCCACGCCGGGACAGGAGCTCCTACGAGCAGTACTTC. The full variable domain, with the rest looked up from reference TRBV5-1 and TRBJ2-7, is KAGVTQTPRYLIKTRGQQVTLSCSPISGHRSVSWYQQTPGQGLQFLFEYFSETQRNKGNFPGRFSGRQFSNSRSEMNVSTLELGDSALYLCASSPRRDRSSYEQYFGPGTRLTVT.

About this clone: This sample also contains other DNA sequences that code for the same CDR3. V and J are TRBV6-5 and TRBJ2-3; possibly TRBD1 for D (6 bases). Trimming cost V 4 bases and J 4 bases, with 9 bases left between them. Germline V lookup: CDR1 MNHEY, CDR2 SVGAGI. The CDR3 runs 13 residues. The CDR3 loop is CASSSPGADTQYF. In DNA form, the CDR3 reads TGTGCCAGCAGTTCCCCAGGGGCAGATACGCAGTATTTT.

This rearrangement joins TRBV2 to TRBJ2-3; 11 bases align to TRBD1. The CDR3 is 14 amino acids. CDR1 SNHLY and CDR2 FYNNEI come from the germline V gene. J was trimmed by 2 bases and V by 10 bases; bases with no gene match: 5. For the CDR3, the DNA is TGTGCCAATAAGGACAGGGGGCCCACAGATACGCAGTATTTT. This translates into CANKDRGPTDTQYF. Full variable domain (outside the CDR3, taken from reference TRBV2 and TRBJ2-3): EPEVTQTPSHQVTQMGQEVILRCVPISNHLYFYWYRQILGQKVEFLVSFYNNEISEKSEIFDDQFSVERPDGSNFTLKIRSTKLEDSAMYFCANKDRGPTDTQYFGPGTRLTVL.

The chain recombines TRBV28 with TRBJ2-7; 8 positions agree with TRBD1. Trimming took 1 base from V and 2 from J; bases not matched to a gene: 7. This CDR3 comprises 16 residues. The V gene's germline CDR1 is MDHEN and CDR2 SYDVKM. CDR3 bases: TGTGCCAGCAGTTTATCAGGGACAGGTAGCACCTACGAGCAGTACTTC. This translates into CASSLSGTGSTYEQYF.

This clone has only a few counts. The gene calls are TRBV5-4 and TRBJ2-2; TRBD1 might be the D (5 bases). The germline V gene has CDR1 SGHNT and CDR2 YYREEE (reference sequence). This CDR3 region has 16 residues. V gave up 3 bases and J gave up 1 base, with 13 bases separating them. This CDR3 is CASSSRTRVNTGELFF. The CDR3 nucleotides are TGTGCCAGCAGCTCCCGGACACGAGTGAACACCGGGGAGCTGTTTTTT.

The gene calls are TRBV2 and TRBJ1-1; no definite D call. Trimming left V 6 bases short and J 3 bases short, with 11 bases between. Germline V gene lookup returns CDR1 SNHLY and CDR2 FYNNEI. This CDR3 comprises 13 residues. CDR3 sequence: CASRSGGHTEAFF. CDR3 coding DNA: TGTGCCAGCAGGAGTGGTGGGCACACTGAAGCTTTCTTT.

Remarks on this clone: The same CDR3 is also encoded by other DNA sequences in this sample. This chain connects TRBV6-5 to TRBJ2-1; the D call may be TRBD1 or TRBD2 (7 bases each). The ends were cut back, 7 bases at V and 4 bases at J, with 11 bases in the middle. This CDR3 comprises 13 residues. In germline, CDR1 is MNHEY, CDR2 SVGAGI. The DNA for the CDR3 is TGTGCCAGCAAGCGGGACAGTTACAATGAGCAGTTCTTC. Protein sequence: CASKRDSYNEQFF.

This clone was picked up one time. The DNA for the CDR3 is TGTGCCAGCAAGGTCCGGGACAACCGCTACGAGCAGTACTTC. Protein sequence: CASKVRDNRYEQYF. The chain links TRBV2 to TRBJ2-7, with D tentatively TRBD1 (6 bases). The CDR3 is 14 amino acids. Trimming removed 7 bases at V and 3 bases at J, with 16 bases between. Per germline, CDR1 SNHLY and CDR2 FYNNEI. Full variable domain (outside the CDR3, taken from reference TRBV2 and TRBJ2-7): EPEVTQTPSHQVTQMGQEVILRCVPISNHLYFYWYRQILGQKVEFLVSFYNNEISEKSEIFDDQFSVERPDGSNFTLKIRSTKLEDSAMYFCASKVRDNRYEQYFGPGTRLTVT.

The rearrangement uses TRBV5-1 and TRBJ2-1; TRBD1 matches at 11 bases. The CDR3 has 16 residues. V shed 3 bases and J 4 bases; nucleotides not matched to a gene: 6. CDR1 and CDR2 from the germline V gene are SGHRS and YFSETQ. The DNA of the CDR3 is TGCGCCAGCAGCTCCCGGACAGGGGGCTTATACAATGAGCAGTTCTTC. Protein sequence: CASSSRTGGLYNEQFF.

About this clone itself: Other DNA sequences in the sample encode the same CDR3. V usage is TRBV20-1 and J usage is TRBJ1-2; D is ambiguous. Per the germline V gene, CDR1 is DFQATT and CDR2 is SNEGSKA (reference sequence). The CDR3 runs to 11 residues. The V gene lost 3 bases and the J gene lost 6 bases, with 8 bases spanning the gap. DNA of the CDR3: TGCAGTGCTAGGTTCGGCCATGGCTACACCTTC. It encodes CSARFGHGYTF.

Concerning this clone itself: Within the sample, other DNA sequences also encode this same CDR3. The J gene is TRBJ1-4, the V gene TRBV7-9; TRBD1 matches 7 bases. This CDR3 has 14 residues. CDR1 SEHNR and CDR2 FQNEAQ come from the germline V gene (reference sequence). V was pared by 1 base and J by 4 bases, with 0 bases of the junction left unmatched. The CDR3 nucleotides are TGTGCCAGCAGCTTAGACAGGGGTAATGAAAAACTGTTTTTT. This sequence encodes CASSLDRGNEKLFF.